The 32 T cell receptor beta chains below all came from one sample that was sequenced in a study of CD8+ T cells in alopecia areata listed by TCRdb under 2018. Library construction relied on the immunoSEQ multiplex PCR assay. RNA was extracted from all samples and reverse transcribed into cDNA, which served as template for TCR sequencing. What TCRdb holds here is the immuneACCESS table cut down to in-frame rearrangements. Part of the clones is not present; checked against another copy, under half of the missing clones reflect an unresolved V gene, and the others are unexplained. Listed for this sample are 200,000 to 300,000 clones, none observed only a single time. Together, the top ten hold more than 1% of the sample. Pooled mouse cutaneous lymph node cells were stained for CD4, CD8alpha, NKG2D, NKG2ACE and other markers, then sorted on a BD Influx. Sequenced material: CD4+ T cells sorted from a lymph node. These receptors were obtained from a C3H/HeJ mouse with alopecia areata. This strain is characterized by the MHC haplotype H2-k.

This clone was found a few times. The gene symbols are mouse symbols. The missing CDR3 end, 4 residues past where the read stops, is filled in from the germline J gene. This sequence joins TRBV1 and TRBJ1-1, with D tentatively TRBD1 (6 bases). There are 15 residues in the CDR3. The V end lost 1 base, the J end lost 3 bases, and 12 bases lay between the germline ends. CDR1 and CDR2 (germline): NSQYPW, LRSPGD (reference sequence). CDR3 region: CTCSAVQGDDTEVFF. The CDR3 DNA, read in part, is TGCACCTGCAGTGCAGTACAGGGTGATGACACA.

This clone occurred a few times. The gene names here belong to mouse. CDR3 sequence: CASTPGQGLSYNSPLYF. The CDR3 bases that were read are TGTGCCAGCACCCCCGGACAGGGGCTTTCCTATAATTCGCCC. The rearrangement links TRBV19 to TRBJ1-6; 9 nucleotides align to TRBD1. The DNA ends 3 residues before the CDR3 does, and the rest of the CDR3 is filled in from the germline J gene. TRBJ1-6 is placed among ORFs of uncertain function. The CDR3 loop spans 17 amino acids. Germline CDR1 is FNHDT and CDR2 is SITEND (reference sequence). V dropped 6 bases and J dropped 0; count of bases not matched to a gene: 7.

This clone was counted only a few times. Mouse gene names and germline throughout. The read terminates 4 residues before the CDR3 end, so the remaining end is supplied by the germline J gene. This chain joins TRBV13-1 and TRBJ2-4, with D possibly being TRBD1 (5 bases). The ends were cut back, 1 base at V and 3 bases at J, with 12 bases in the middle. The CDR3 sequence is 15 residues long. Germline lookup yields CDR1 NSHNY and CDR2 SYGAGN. CDR3 DNA (partial): TGTGCCAGCAGTGATAGGGGTCGAGAACAAAAC. The encoded protein is CASSDRGREQN. The CDR3 in its entirety is CASSDRGREQNTLYF.

This clone turned up a few times. Gene names are the mouse ones. The read is 4 residues too short to cover the CDR3 end, so that end is filled in from the germline J gene. The chain combines TRBV1 with TRBJ2-3, with 10 bases fitting TRBD1. Germline V gene sequence: CDR1 NSQYPW, CDR2 LRSPGD (reference sequence). J was trimmed by 4 bases and V by 4 bases; bases with no gene match: 5. The CDR3 runs to 15 residues. Incomplete CDR3 DNA: TGCACCTGCAGTGATCCGGGACAGGGGACAGAA. It yields the protein CTCSDPGQGTE. The full CDR3 protein reads CTCSDPGQGTETLYF.

As for this clone: All gene names here are mouse names. The read halts 4 residues ahead of the CDR3 end, with the missing end drawn from the germline J gene. The chain carries TRBV5 and TRBJ1-2; TRBD1 matches 8 bases. The CDR3 runs to 13 residues. From germline, CDR1 is LGHNA and CDR2 YNLKQL (reference sequence). Partial CDR3 DNA: TGTGCCAGCAGCCCCGGACAGGGCGCC. The encoded protein is CASSPGQGA. The CDR3 as a whole reads CASSPGQGADYTF.

This clone was observed a few times. These gene names are mouse names. The same CDR3 can be traced to other DNA sequences in this sample. This chain's CDR3 is CASGDAGQGNYAEQFF. The sequenced CDR3 bases are TGTGCCAGCGGTGATGCCGGACAGGGGAACTATGCT. The V and J genes are TRBV13-2 and TRBJ2-1; TRBD1 agrees at 9 bases. The sequence runs out 4 residues before the end of the CDR3; the remainder is reconstructed from the germline J gene. The CDR3 covers 16 residues. Germline V CDR1 and CDR2: NNHNN, SYGAGS (reference sequence). Trimming removed 0 bases from V and 1 base from J; junction bases left unmatched: 2.

This clone was detected only a few times. These gene names are mouse names. The DNA ends 4 residues before the CDR3 does, and the rest of the CDR3 is filled in from the germline J gene. The J gene is TRBJ2-2, the V gene TRBV13-3; TRBD1 aligns across 7 bases. J was trimmed by 2 bases and V by 5 bases; bases with no gene match: 3. The CDR3 extends over 14 amino acids. CDR1 and CDR2 from the germline V gene are NNHDY and SYVADS. This CDR3 is CASREGQNTGQLYF. Incomplete CDR3 DNA: TGTGCCAGCAGGGAGGGACAGAACACCGGG. Filled out from reference TRBV13-3 and TRBJ2-2, the complete variable domain reads EAAVTQSPRSKVAVTGGKVTLSCHQTNNHDYMYWYRQDTGHGLRLIHYSYVADSTEKGDIPDGYKASRPSQENFSLILELASLSQTAVYFCASREGQNTGQLYFGEGSKLTVL.

This clone occurred a few times. Gene names refer to mouse genes. The sequence runs out 4 residues before the end of the CDR3; the remainder is reconstructed from the germline J gene. V is TRBV1 and J is TRBJ2-3; 10 nucleotides line up with TRBD2. The germline V gene has CDR1 NSQYPW and CDR2 LRSPGD (reference sequence). The CDR3 has 15 residues. Losses at the gene ends were 2 bases for V and 4 bases for J; bases not matched to a gene: 3. CDR3 amino acids: CTCSAPGGAPETLYF. Incomplete CDR3 DNA: TGCACCTGCAGTGCACCTGGGGGGGCACCAGAA.

This clone appeared a few times. These gene names are mouse names. The read falls 4 residues short of the CDR3 end, and the missing part is taken from the germline J gene. The chain combines TRBV5 with TRBJ2-2; tentatively, D is TRBD1 (5 bases). Trimming stripped 4 bases from V and 1 base from J, with 10 bases between. The CDR3 is 15 residues long. Germline V lookup: CDR1 LGHNA, CDR2 YNLKQL (reference sequence). Here the CDR3 reads CASSPDRLNTGQLYF. CDR3 bases read: TGTGCCAGCAGCCCCGACAGACTAAACACCGGG.

There are a few counts of this clone. All gene names here are mouse names. From the germline J gene comes the end of the CDR3, since the read stops 4 residues before it. The V gene is TRBV31, the J gene TRBJ1-2; maybe TRBD1 (6 bases). V was cut by 1 base and J by 1 base, with 10 bases left in between. Germline CDR1 GKSSPN, CDR2 SITVG. This CDR3 spans 14 amino acids. The CDR3 protein is CAWSPGQINSDYTF. CDR3 DNA, as far as it was read: TGTGCCTGGAGTCCGGGACAAATAAACTCC.

This clone was picked up a small number of times. The genes are named according to mouse. From the germline J gene comes the end of the CDR3, since the read stops 4 residues before it. The chain carries TRBV13-3 and TRBJ2-1; 7 bases are a match to TRBD1. Looked up from germline, CDR1 is NNHDY and CDR2 is SYVADS. This CDR3 region has 14 residues. V lost 6 bases and J lost 0; bases outside the gene matches: 3. CDR3 loop: CASNRDSNYAEQFF. The sequenced part of the CDR3 DNA is TGTGCCAGCAACCGGGACAGTAACTATGCT.

This clone was detected only a few times. All gene names here are mouse names. The read ends 4 residues before the CDR3 terminus; that terminus is restored from the germline J gene. The sample has other DNA sequences that encode this CDR3 too. The chain employs TRBV5 and TRBJ2-7; 7 bases match TRBD2. Looked up from germline, CDR1 is LGHNA and CDR2 is YNLKQL (reference sequence). The CDR3 has 14 residues. With V trimmed by 1 base and J by 0 bases, 0 bases remained unmatched. The sequenced part of the CDR3 DNA is TGTGCCAGCAGCCAAGGACTGGGCTCCTAT. Residues: CASSQGLGSY. The CDR3, in full, reads CASSQGLGSYEQYF.

Points on this clone: Mouse germline and gene names are used. The read falls 3 residues short of the CDR3 end, and the missing part is taken from the germline J gene. This sample also contains other DNA sequences that code for the same CDR3. The V and J genes are TRBV19 and TRBJ1-6; D is unclear. TRBJ1-6 is assigned to the ORF class and has an uncertain function. Germline V CDR1 and CDR2: FNHDT, SITEND (reference sequence). The CDR3 totals 13 residues. Between the trimmed V and J ends, which lost 4 bases and 4 bases, there was a span of 6 bases. The CDR3 loop is CASSRQYNSPLYF. CDR3 DNA, as far as it was read: TGTGCCAGCAGTCGACAATATAATTCGCCC.

About this clone itself: Mouse germline and gene names are used. The CDR3 goes on 4 residues after the read ends, and that part is filled in from the germline J gene. The chain employs TRBV13-1 and TRBJ2-1; 11 bases are shared with TRBD2. Unmatched junction bases numbered 6, after V lost 2 bases and J lost 2 bases. There are 17 residues in the CDR3. Germline loops: CDR1 NSHNY, CDR2 SYGAGN. The CDR3 sequence is CASSDGTGGWDYAEQFF. The DNA read from the CDR3 is TGTGCCAGCAGTGACGGGACTGGGGGTTGGGACTATGCT.

This clone turned up a few times. Genes and germline come from the mouse. CDR3 DNA, as far as it was read: TGTGCCAGCTCTCTTCCTCGACAGAATAGTCAAAAC. This translates into CASSLPRQNSQN. In full, the CDR3 reads CASSLPRQNSQNTLYF. The V call is TRBV12-1, the J call TRBJ2-4, with D perhaps TRBD1 (5 bases). The read comes to an end 4 residues before the CDR3 does, leaving the germline J gene to fill in the end. Between the trimmed V and J ends, which lost 1 base and 0 bases, there was a span of 13 bases. CDR3 size: 16 residues. Germline V gives CDR1 SGHSN, CDR2 HYEKVE.

There are a few counts of this clone. Genes and germline come from the mouse. The CDR3 goes on 4 residues after the read ends, and that part is filled in from the germline J gene. This sequence joins TRBV1 and TRBJ2-4; perhaps TRBD1 as D (6 bases). The CDR3 has 14 amino acids. Trimming left V 4 bases short and J 0 bases short, with 8 bases between. The germline CDR1 and CDR2 sequences are NSQYPW and LRSPGD (reference sequence). The CDR3 region is CTCSGTDSQNTLYF. The DNA read from the CDR3 is TGCACCTGCAGTGGGACAGATAGTCAAAAC.

About this clone: Gene names are mouse gene names. From the germline J gene comes the end of the CDR3, since the read stops 3 residues before it. This sample also contains other DNA sequences that code for the same CDR3. The chain combines TRBV13-2 with TRBJ1-6; D possibly corresponds to TRBD1 (6 bases). TRBJ1-6 is assigned to the ORF class and has an uncertain function. CDR3 length: 14 amino acids. CDR1 is NNHNN and CDR2 is SYGAGS in the germline V gene (reference sequence). Trimming took 5 bases from V and 0 from J, leaving 6 bases between them. CDR3 bases read: TGTGCCAGCGGGGACAGTTCCTATAATTCGCCC. It encodes CASGDSSYNSP. The CDR3, in full, reads CASGDSSYNSPLYF.

This clone showed up just a few times. The genes are named according to mouse. The read terminates 4 residues before the CDR3 end, so the remaining end is supplied by the germline J gene. V and J are TRBV13-2 and TRBJ2-2; TRBD1 aligns across 12 bases. Germline V CDR1 and CDR2: NNHNN, SYGAGS (reference sequence). This CDR3 contains 16 residues. After removal of 3 bases from V and 4 bases from J, the junction contained 4 bases not matched to a gene. The CDR3 loop reads CASGARDRGPTGQLYF. CDR3 DNA (partial): TGTGCCAGCGGTGCCCGGGACAGGGGGCCCACCGGG.

This clone was picked up a small number of times. The genes are named according to mouse. Sequencing ends 4 residues short of the CDR3 end; the germline J gene provides the rest. The chain couples TRBV1 to TRBJ2-7; a possible D gene is TRBD1 (5 bases). CDR3 length equals 12 residues. The germline gives CDR1 NSQYPW, CDR2 LRSPGD (reference sequence). The CDR3 loop reads CTCSEGNDEQYF. CDR3 DNA (partial): TGCACCTGCAGTGAGGGGAACGAT.

On this clone: Gene names follow the mouse nomenclature. With the read ending 4 residues before the CDR3 end, the germline J gene is used to fill in that end. The chain uses TRBV1 and TRBJ1-2; 10 nucleotides align to TRBD1. The CDR3 is 16 residues long. V gave up 3 bases and J gave up 0 bases; unmatched junction bases: 4. The germline V gene encodes CDR1 NSQYPW and CDR2 LRSPGD (reference sequence). The DNA read from the CDR3 is TGCACCTGCAGTGCCGGGACAGGGGCTGCAAACTCC. This translates into CTCSAGTGAANS. The complete CDR3 protein is CTCSAGTGAANSDYTF.

For this clone: Germline and genes here are mouse. The sequenced fragment ends 4 residues before the CDR3 boundary, so the rest is inferred from the germline J gene. The V call is TRBV1, the J call TRBJ2-5; 11 nucleotides match TRBD2. V was clipped by 0 bases and J by 0 bases; unmatched bases: 2. The CDR3 runs to 17 residues. CDR1 is NSQYPW, CDR2 LRSPGD, per germline (reference sequence). The CDR3: CTCSADWDWGNQDTQYF. The part of the CDR3 DNA that was read is TGCACCTGCAGTGCAGATTGGGACTGGGGGAACCAAGAC.

This clone was seen more than once but under ten times. All gene names here are mouse names. The CDR3 end is not reached by the read, which stops 4 residues before it; the germline J gene fills it in. Additional DNA sequences in this sample encode the identical CDR3. V usage is TRBV19 and J usage is TRBJ1-2; no clear D. Trimming took off 5 bases at V and 1 base at J, with 3 bases between the two ends. CDR1 and CDR2 from the germline V gene are FNHDT and SITEND (reference sequence). The CDR3 is made up of 11 amino acids. The CDR3 reads CASSKNSDYTF. CDR3 DNA, as far as it was read: TGTGCCAGCAGCAAAAACTCC.

About this clone itself: These gene names are mouse names. The CDR3 loop is CTCSADIGAGGYAEQFF. Partial CDR3 DNA: TGCACCTGCAGTGCAGATATCGGGGCTGGGGGCTATGCT. The J gene is TRBJ2-1, the V gene TRBV1, with 7 positions matching TRBD2. The observed sequence ends 4 residues before the CDR3 terminus, with the missing tail filled in from the germline J gene. Losses at the gene ends were 0 bases for V and 3 bases for J; bases not matched to a gene: 8. Germline V gene data show CDR1 as NSQYPW and CDR2 as LRSPGD (reference sequence). This CDR3 contains 17 residues.

This clone occurred a few times. The gene names here belong to mouse. The sequenced fragment ends 4 residues before the CDR3 boundary, so the rest is inferred from the germline J gene. The chain has TRBV1 and TRBJ2-5, with D maybe TRBD1 (5 bases). The CDR3 has 16 residues. The ends were cut back, 1 base at V and 0 bases at J, with 11 bases in the middle. Looked up from germline, CDR1 is NSQYPW and CDR2 is LRSPGD (reference sequence). CDR3 bases read: TGCACCTGCAGTGCAGTGATCAGGGATAACCAAGAC. Protein: CTCSAVIRDNQD. The complete CDR3 protein is CTCSAVIRDNQDTQYF.

Turning to this clone: Gene names follow the mouse nomenclature. The read terminates 4 residues ahead of where the CDR3 ends, so the germline J gene completes it. This chain uses TRBV13-1 with TRBJ1-1; TRBD1 might be the D (5 bases). CDR3 length: 13 amino acids. V was clipped by 6 bases and J by 0 bases, with 9 bases between them. The germline gives CDR1 NSHNY, CDR2 SYGAGN. The sequenced CDR3 bases are TGTGCCAGCACCTCGACAGCAAACACA. It codes for CASTSTANT. The entire CDR3 protein is CASTSTANTEVFF.

This clone was seen more than once but under ten times. Gene names and germline match the mouse. The CDR3 end lies 4 residues beyond the end of the read and is filled in from the germline J gene. V usage is TRBV17 and J usage is TRBJ2-5; TRBD2 matches at 8 bases. Germline V gives CDR1 MNHDT, CDR2 YYDKIL. The CDR3 runs to 14 residues. The CDR3 here is CASSSRGGGDTQYF. The CDR3 bases that were read are TGTGCTAGCAGTAGCCGGGGGGGCGGGGAC.

On this clone: Gene names follow the mouse nomenclature. The read terminates 4 residues before the CDR3 end, so the remaining end is supplied by the germline J gene. The chain combines TRBV19 with TRBJ2-7; 9 bases align to TRBD2. Looked up from germline, CDR1 is FNHDT and CDR2 is SITEND (reference sequence). The CDR3 spans 14 residues. This CDR3 is CASSPTGGRYEQYF. CDR3 DNA (partial): TGTGCCAGCAGTCCAACTGGGGGGCGATAT.

On this clone: Mouse names are used for the genes. The read stops 4 residues short of the end of the CDR3; the missing end is completed from the germline J gene. The V call is TRBV13-1, the J call TRBJ1-1; 7 positions match TRBD1. CDR3 size: 16 residues. CDR1 and CDR2 (germline): NSHNY, SYGAGN. J gave up 0 bases and V 1 base, and 6 bases lay outside the gene matches. CDR3 sequence reads: CASSDPPGTANTEVFF. The CDR3 bases that were read are TGTGCCAGCAGTGATCCCCCCGGGACAGCAAACACA.

This clone was recorded a few times. Each gene name is a mouse one. With the read ending 4 residues before the CDR3 end, the germline J gene is used to fill in that end. This specimen includes other DNA sequences encoding the same CDR3. The J gene is TRBJ2-3, the V gene TRBV5; 10 nucleotides match TRBD1. Germline trimming cut 4 bases from V and 0 bases from J; bases unmatched to any gene: 1. CDR1 is LGHNA and CDR2 is YNLKQL in the germline V gene (reference sequence). This CDR3 is 15 amino acids long. Incomplete CDR3 DNA: TGTGCCAGCAGCCGACAGGGGGCCAGTGCAGAA. Translating gives CASSRQGASAE. The whole CDR3 protein is CASSRQGASAETLYF.

On this clone: Each gene name is a mouse one. The missing CDR3 end, 4 residues past where the read stops, is filled in from the germline J gene. V and J are TRBV13-2 and TRBJ1-2; 11 nucleotides align to TRBD1. The germline CDR1 and CDR2 sequences are NNHNN and SYGAGS (reference sequence). There are 16 residues in the CDR3. J lost 4 bases, V lost 0 bases, and 5 bases had no gene match. The CDR3 reads CASGDAGQGALSDYTF. The CDR3 bases that were read are TGTGCCAGCGGTGATGCAGGACAGGGGGCCCTCTCC.

This clone was detected a few times. Genes and germline come from the mouse. The read terminates 4 residues before the CDR3 end, so the remaining end is supplied by the germline J gene. The chain uses TRBV13-2 and TRBJ1-2; D is uncertain. The germline V and J ends were trimmed by 3 bases and 2 bases, with 8 bases remaining between them. This CDR3 is built from 13 residues. Germline V gene lookup returns CDR1 NNHNN and CDR2 SYGAGS (reference sequence). The CDR3 loop reads CASGVVGNSDYTF. The CDR3 bases that were read are TGTGCCAGCGGTGTAGTGGGGAACTCC.

This clone came up a few times. Here the gene names and germline are mouse. The CDR3 loop reads CASSQEGDRASNSPLYF. The part of the CDR3 DNA that was read is TGTGCCAGCAGCCAAGAGGGGGACAGGGCGAGTAATTCGCCC. The chain has TRBV5 and TRBJ1-6, with 9 bases lining up with TRBD1. The read terminates 3 residues ahead of where the CDR3 ends, so the germline J gene completes it. TRBJ1-6 is labeled an ORF, and its function is uncertain. The CDR3 runs 17 residues. J lost 6 bases, V lost 0 bases, and 6 bases had no gene match. The germline V gene encodes CDR1 LGHNA and CDR2 YNLKQL (reference sequence).